The 25 T cell receptor beta chains presented below share a single source sample, sequenced in a study of blood T cells in healthy people across ages. Then a second PCR, running about 6 to 12 cycles, was carried out with a sample-barcoded 5' primer and a J-beta primer mix. TCRdb itself ran the 5' RACE reads through MiXCR, one entry per CDR3 protein. The data hold some 1.7 million distinct CDR3 sequences, with 28% observed a single time. The sample comprised blood. All receptors come from a woman in her thirties in good health.

This clonotype was seen many times. The V call is TRBV7-6, the J call TRBJ2-1; 8 bases line up with TRBD2. V lost 5 bases and J lost 4; bases outside the gene matches: 7. The CDR3 loop spans 15 amino acids. The germline V gene has CDR1 SGHVS and CDR2 FNYEAQ. The CDR3 loop reads CASSRGGSVYNEQFF. The CDR3 DNA is TGTGCCAGCAGCCGGGGGGGTAGCGTGTACAATGAGCAGTTCTTC.

As for this clonotype: One end of the junction fails to match germline, which may point to a read error. The chain combines TRBV12-3 or TRBV12-4 with TRBJ1-6; a possible D gene is TRBD1 (6 bases). This CDR3 has 15 amino acids. CDR3 bases: TGTGCCAGCAGTCCACGGGGAGGGGGGGATTCATCCCTCCACTTT. Its protein product is CASSPRGGGDSSLHF.

Comment on this clonotype: This may stem from a read error, because a much larger clone lies one nucleotide away. The V call is TRBV12-3 or TRBV12-4, the J call TRBJ2-3; D might be TRBD2 (5 bases). The V and J ends lost 1 base and 4 bases respectively, with 12 bases between them. This CDR3 is built from 15 residues. CDR3 protein: CASSLVGLSADTQYF. For the CDR3, the DNA is TGTGCCAGCAGTTTAGTAGGACTCAGCGCAGATACGCAGTATTTT.

At least ten counts were recorded for this clonotype. The chain employs TRBV29-1 and TRBJ2-1, with D perhaps TRBD1 (6 bases). The CDR3 extends over 14 amino acids. Trimming stripped 2 bases from V and 3 bases from J, with 11 bases between. Germline V gives CDR1 SQVTM, CDR2 ANQGSEA. For the CDR3, the DNA is TGCAGCGTTGAATGGGGACACAACTACAATGAGCAGTTCTTC. This encodes CSVEWGHNYNEQFF.

The rearrangement links TRBV6-2 or TRBV6-3 to TRBJ2-5; D may be TRBD2 (6 bases). V was pared by 8 bases and J by 5 bases, with 21 bases between. The CDR3 is 15 residues long. CDR1 and CDR2 from the germline V gene are MNHEY and SVGEGT. The CDR3 is CASWDFSVEWETQYF. The DNA of the CDR3 is TGTGCCAGCTGGGACTTTAGCGTCGAGTGGGAGACCCAGTACTTC.

A note on this clonotype: A single base separates this from a much larger clone, so it may be a read error. The chain uses TRBV29-1 and TRBJ1-2; the match to TRBD1 covers 7 bases. V dropped 7 bases and J dropped 6; count of bases not matched to a gene: 8. The CDR3 covers 12 residues. The germline CDR1 and CDR2 sequences are SQVTM and ANQGSEA. The CDR3 protein is CSASLQGDGYTF. In DNA, the CDR3 is TGCAGCGCCTCTTTGCAGGGGGATGGCTACACCTTC.

V gene TRBV6-6 combines with J gene TRBJ1-2; D is uncertain. The CDR3 runs 12 residues. Trimming shortened V by 6 bases and J by 8 bases, and 13 bases separated the two germline ends. Germline CDR1 reads MNHNY; CDR2 reads SVGAGI (reference sequence). CDR3 nucleotides: TGTGCCAGCAGCTACACAAACGACGGCTACACCTTC. Translating gives CASSYTNDGYTF.

The rearrangement uses TRBV20-1 and TRBJ2-1; 10 positions agree with TRBD2. There are 16 residues in the CDR3. The germline V gene encodes CDR1 DFQATT and CDR2 SNEGSKA (reference sequence). The junction had 14 bases not matched to a gene; V was cut back by 0 bases and J by 12 bases. The CDR3 DNA sequence: TGCAGTGCTAGAGATCTCGGGCTAGCGGGAGTTCGATGGCAGTTCTTC. It encodes CSARDLGLAGVRWQFF.

This clonotype was seen at least ten times. The J gene is TRBJ2-5, the V gene TRBV29-1, with a tentative D call TRBD2 (6 bases). CDR3 size: 13 residues. The V gene lost 7 bases and the J gene lost 2 bases, with 14 bases spanning the gap. Per the germline V gene, CDR1 is SQVTM and CDR2 is ANQGSEA. The DNA for the CDR3 is TGCAGCGCCGGGTTGGGAGGTCAAGAGACCCAGTACTTC. Translated, it gives CSAGLGGQETQYF.

The chain links TRBV5-6 to TRBJ2-5; D is undetermined. The germline gives CDR1 SGHDT, CDR2 YYEEEE. This CDR3 is built from 16 residues. Trimming left V 4 bases short and J 2 bases short, with 18 bases between. The CDR3 is CASSPSTNSGQETQYF. As DNA, the CDR3 is TGTGCCAGCAGCCCAAGTACTAACAGTGGTCAAGAGACCCAGTACTTC.

Details on this clonotype: Germline is not matched at one junction end, which may reflect a read error. The chain couples TRBV7-6 to TRBJ2-1, with unresolved D. Germline V gives CDR1 SGHVS, CDR2 FNYEAQ. The CDR3 consists of 15 residues. The CDR3 reads CASSLGTQTYNKQFF. CDR3 DNA sequence: TGTGCCAGCAGCTTAGGGACCCAAACCTACAATAAGCAGTTCTTC.

The chain combines TRBV29-1 with TRBJ2-3; 7 nucleotides agree with TRBD1. This CDR3 spans 13 amino acids. The germline V gene has CDR1 SQVTM and CDR2 ANQGSEA. V dropped 5 bases and J dropped 4; count of bases not matched to a gene: 6. In DNA, the CDR3 is TGCAGCGTTACAGGGGCCGACGCAGATACGCAGTATTTT. Amino acid sequence: CSVTGADADTQYF.

Concerning this clonotype itself: One end of the junction is discordant with germline, which a read error may explain. The chain has TRBV28 and TRBJ2-5, with 12 positions matching TRBD1. CDR1 and CDR2 (germline): MDHEN, SYDVKM. The CDR3 contains 14 residues. The CDR3 DNA reads TGTGCCACAGGGACAGGGGGCTCCCAAGAGACCCGGTACTTC. Protein: CATGTGGSQETRYF.

This clonotype was found many times. The rearrangement joins TRBV7-3 to TRBJ2-3; 8 bases are a match to TRBD2. In germline, CDR1 is SGHTA, CDR2 FQGTGA. The CDR3 loop spans 13 amino acids. Trimming cost V 5 bases and J 5 bases; bases outside gene matches: 3. The CDR3 bases are TGTGCCAGCAGCACTAGCGGCAAAGATACGCAGTATTTT. Protein: CASSTSGKDTQYF. The full variable domain, in which reference TRBV7-3 and TRBJ2-3 provide the parts outside the CDR3, is GAGVSQTPSNKVTEKGKYVELRCDPISGHTALYWYRQSLGQGPEFLIYFQGTGAADDSGLPNDRFFAVRPEGSVSTLKIQRTERGDSAVYLCASSTSGKDTQYFGPGTRLTVL.

This chain links TRBV20-1 with TRBJ1-1, with 9 bases matching TRBD1. The CDR3 is 15 residues long. The V gene's germline CDR1 is DFQATT and CDR2 SNEGSKA (reference sequence). V lost 7 bases and J lost 0; bases outside the gene matches: 9. The CDR3 is CSVWDRERMNTEAFF. Here the CDR3 DNA reads TGCAGTGTCTGGGACAGGGAGAGGATGAACACTGAAGCTTTCTTT.

The chain has TRBV29-1 and TRBJ2-3; a possible D gene is TRBD2 (6 bases). Germline values: CDR1 SQVTM, CDR2 ANQGSEA. V lost 2 bases, J lost 6 bases, and 15 bases lay in between. This CDR3 is built from 14 residues. CDR3 nucleotide sequence: TGCAGCGTTGAACGGGAGAGAGGTTGGGATACGCAGTATTTT. Its translation is CSVERERGWDTQYF.

The chain carries TRBV27 and TRBJ2-7; 11 bases fit TRBD2. V dropped 10 bases and J dropped 7; count of bases not matched to a gene: 12. Germline lookup yields CDR1 MNHEY and CDR2 SMNVEV (reference sequence). The CDR3 covers 14 residues. CDR3: CANNVAGGLSEQYF. CDR3 DNA: TGTGCCAACAATGTAGCGGGGGGGCTCAGTGAGCAGTACTTC.

This clonotype has more than one count but fewer than ten. V usage is TRBV29-1 and J usage is TRBJ1-1; D unresolved. This CDR3 contains 10 residues. Looked up from germline, CDR1 is SQVTM and CDR2 is ANQGSEA. The V end lost 4 bases, the J end lost 8 bases, and 8 bases lay between the germline ends. CDR3 region: CSVVKGEAFF. CDR3 bases: TGCAGCGTTGTTAAAGGCGAAGCTTTCTTT.

Ten or more counts support this clonotype. The rearrangement uses TRBV2 and TRBJ2-1, with 7 bases that match TRBD2. Unmatched junction bases numbered 10, after V lost 7 bases and J lost 7 bases. Germline V CDR1 and CDR2: SNHLY, FYNNEI. The CDR3 has 14 residues. CDR3 DNA: TGTGCCAGCACCCCCGAGGGACTAACGAATGAGCAGTTCTTC. Protein sequence: CASTPEGLTNEQFF.

This clonotype was counted ten times or more. The gene calls are TRBV29-1 and TRBJ2-7; tentative D call: TRBD2 (5 bases). V was shortened by 7 bases and J by 2 bases, with 12 bases between the two germline ends. This CDR3 has 12 residues. Germline V gene data show CDR1 as SQVTM and CDR2 as ANQGSEA. The CDR3 sequence: CSARVAPYEQYF. Written as DNA, the CDR3 is TGCAGCGCTAGAGTAGCGCCCTACGAGCAGTACTTC.

This clonotype has only one observation. Since a much larger clone is just one base distant, this may be a read error. This rearrangement joins TRBV29-1 to TRBJ2-1, with 8 bases that match TRBD2. J was trimmed by 6 bases and V by 6 bases; bases with no gene match: 10. Germline CDR1 reads SQVTM; CDR2 reads ANQGSEA. The CDR3 covers 14 residues. CDR3 region: CSVRPLGTSNEQFF. CDR3 nucleotide sequence: TGCAGCGTCAGGCCCCTCGGGACTAGCAATGAGCAGTTCTTC.

At least ten counts were recorded for this clonotype. The chain recombines TRBV6-6 with TRBJ2-5; 10 bases map to TRBD1. The CDR3 runs 15 residues. The V gene end was trimmed by 5 bases and the J gene end by 4 bases; junction bases not matched to a gene: 7. CDR1 and CDR2 from the germline V gene are MNHNY and SVGAGI (reference sequence). The CDR3 nucleotides read TGTGCCAGCAGTGATACCGGGACAGGGGCAGAGACCCAGTACTTC. Residues: CASSDTGTGAETQYF.

V and J are TRBV12-3 or TRBV12-4 and TRBJ2-3, with D unresolved. The ends were cut back, 10 bases at V and 0 bases at J, with 17 bases in the middle. This CDR3 has 15 amino acids. The CDR3 bases are TGTGCCACCCGAAAGTTCCAGTCTAGCACAGATACGCAGTATTTT. As protein: CATRKFQSSTDTQYF.

The rearrangement uses TRBV27 and TRBJ2-1; 12 bases match TRBD2. Germline assignment: CDR1 MNHEY and CDR2 SMNVEV (reference sequence). The CDR3 spans 14 residues. The V gene end was trimmed by 7 bases and the J gene end by 9 bases; junction bases not matched to a gene: 7. CDR3: CASIGLAGGREQFF. The CDR3, as DNA: TGTGCCAGCATAGGGCTAGCGGGGGGGCGTGAGCAGTTCTTC.

There are a few counts of this clonotype. The chain couples TRBV4-2 to TRBJ2-1; 8 nucleotides align to TRBD2. J was trimmed by 6 bases and V by 0 bases; bases with no gene match: 4. Per germline, CDR1 LGHNA and CDR2 YNFKEQ. The CDR3 has 15 residues. The CDR3 loop reads CASSQESGSSNEQFF. In DNA form, the CDR3 reads TGTGCCAGCAGCCAAGAAAGCGGGAGTAGCAATGAGCAGTTCTTC.